These T cell receptor beta chains were read from a single sample in a study of T cell responses to AZD1222 COVID-19 vaccine. The assay was immunoSEQ multiplex PCR, and TCRdb's table has in-frame clones only and misses some. The sample records about 180,000 clones, almost 90% being singletons. Sample: peripheral blood, taken on day 0 of AZD1222 vaccination. These receptors were taken from an adult in good health. Each CDR3 is given with its conserved first and last residue. D genes are given only for firm matches. Clone size is given for some rows only: seen once, a few or many times, or a class if the clone is expanded.

-	TRBV7-2	TRBJ2-7	-	TGTGCCAGCAGCGATTATAACGAGCAGTACTTC	CASSDYNEQYF
-	TRBV7-9	TRBJ1-2	-	TGTGCCAGCAGCCGGGGGGAGGGTTATGGCTACACCTTC	CASSRGEGYGYTF
TRBD1	TRBV6-5	TRBJ1-4	-	TGTGCCAGCAGTAAAAACGGACAGGATAATGAAAAACTGTTTTTT	CASSKNGQDNEKLFF
-	TRBV6-5	TRBJ1-2	-	TGTGCCATCTTGGGGATTGTGGACTATGGCTACACCTTC	CAILGIVDYGYTF
-	TRBV28	TRBJ1-3	-	TGTGCCAGCAGTAAGTGGGACAACACCATATATTTT	CASSKWDNTIYF
-	TRBV14	TRBJ1-1	once	TGTGCCAGCAGCCGAGACAGCGTGAACACTGAAGCTTTCTTT	CASSRDSVNTEAFF
TRBD1	TRBV30	TRBJ2-7	-	TGTGCCTGGATCGGACAGGGAAATAAGTACGAGCAGTACTTC	CAWIGQGNKYEQYF
-	TRBV19	TRBJ2-2	few	TGTGCCAGTAGTCCCGCCGGATTCGGGGAGCTGTTTTTT	CASSPAGFGELFF
-	TRBV5-1	TRBJ2-1	-	TGCGCCAGCAGCGGAAGGGGGAGCAGGAATGAGCAGTTCTTC	CASSGRGSRNEQFF
TRBD1	TRBV2	TRBJ1-2	-	TGTGCCAGCAGCCCGTTGACAGGGAGGAAAGGTGGCTACACCTTC	CASSPLTGRKGGYTF